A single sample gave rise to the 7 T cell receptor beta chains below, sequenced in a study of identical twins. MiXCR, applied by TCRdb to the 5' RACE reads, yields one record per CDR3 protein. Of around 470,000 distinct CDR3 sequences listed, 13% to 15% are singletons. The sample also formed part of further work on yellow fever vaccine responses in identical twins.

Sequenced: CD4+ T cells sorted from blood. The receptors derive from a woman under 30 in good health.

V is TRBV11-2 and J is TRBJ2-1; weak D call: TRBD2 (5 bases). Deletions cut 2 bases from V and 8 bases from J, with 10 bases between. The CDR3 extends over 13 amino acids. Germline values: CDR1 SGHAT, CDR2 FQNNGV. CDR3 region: CASSLRPDYEQFF. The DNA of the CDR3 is TGTGCCAGCAGCTTAAGGCCGGACTATGAGCAGTTCTTC. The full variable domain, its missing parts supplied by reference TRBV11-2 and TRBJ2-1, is EAGVAQSPRYKIIEKRQSVAFWCNPISGHATLYWYQQILGQGPKLLIQFQNNGVVDDSQLPKDRFSAERLKGVDSTLKIQPAKLEDSAVYLCASSLRPDYEQFFGPGTRLTVL.

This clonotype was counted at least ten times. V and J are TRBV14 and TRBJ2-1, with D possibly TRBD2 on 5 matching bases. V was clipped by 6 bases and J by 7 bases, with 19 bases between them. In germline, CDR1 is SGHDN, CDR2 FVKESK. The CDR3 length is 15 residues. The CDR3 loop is CASSPRVGGSNEQFF. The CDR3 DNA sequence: TGTGCCAGCAGTCCACGAGTAGGTGGGAGTAATGAGCAGTTCTTC.

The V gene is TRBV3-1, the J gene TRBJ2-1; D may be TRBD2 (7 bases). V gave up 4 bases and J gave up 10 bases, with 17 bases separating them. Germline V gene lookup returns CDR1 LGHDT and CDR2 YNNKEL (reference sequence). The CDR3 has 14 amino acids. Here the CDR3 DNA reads TGTGCCAGCAGCCGTGGGGGGGGGCTTAGCGAGCAGTTCTTC. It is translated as CASSRGGGLSEQFF.

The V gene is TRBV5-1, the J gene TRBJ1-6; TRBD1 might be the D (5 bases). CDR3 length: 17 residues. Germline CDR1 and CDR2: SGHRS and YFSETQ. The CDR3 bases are TGCGCTTCAGCAGTCTTGGGGGGGGAAGGTAATAATTCACCCCTCCACTTT. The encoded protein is CASAVLGGEGNNSPLHF.

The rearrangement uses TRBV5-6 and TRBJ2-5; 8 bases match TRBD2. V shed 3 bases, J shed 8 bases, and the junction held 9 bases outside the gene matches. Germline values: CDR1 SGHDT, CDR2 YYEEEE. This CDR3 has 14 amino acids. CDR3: CASSSGTRFDTQYF. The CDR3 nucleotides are TGTGCCAGCAGCTCCGGGACTAGATTCGACACCCAGTACTTC.

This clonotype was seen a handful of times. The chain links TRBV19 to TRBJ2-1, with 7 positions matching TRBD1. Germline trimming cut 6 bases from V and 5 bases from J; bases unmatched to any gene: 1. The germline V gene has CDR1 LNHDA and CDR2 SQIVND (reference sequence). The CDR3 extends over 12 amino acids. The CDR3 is CASSDRDNEQFF. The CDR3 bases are TGTGCCAGTAGCGACAGGGACAATGAGCAGTTCTTC. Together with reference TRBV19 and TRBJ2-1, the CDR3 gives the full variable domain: DGGITQSPKYLFRKEGQNVTLSCEQNLNHDAMYWYRQDPGQGLRLIYYSQIVNDFQKGDIAEGYSVSREKKESFPLTVTSAQKNPTAFYLCASSDRDNEQFFGPGTRLTVL.

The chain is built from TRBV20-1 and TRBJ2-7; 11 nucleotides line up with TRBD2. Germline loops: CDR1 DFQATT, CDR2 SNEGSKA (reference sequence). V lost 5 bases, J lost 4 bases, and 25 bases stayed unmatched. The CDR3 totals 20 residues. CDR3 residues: CSAYPDRRPGGASGRYEQYF. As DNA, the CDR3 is TGCAGTGCTTACCCCGATCGAAGACCTGGCGGGGCTAGCGGGAGGTACGAGCAGTACTTC.